Listed here are 8 T cell receptor beta chains from one sample, sequenced in a study of siplizumab effects on memory and regulatory T cells. Libraries were prepared by immunoSEQ multiplex PCR; TCRdb keeps only in-frame clonotypes and omits some of them. The table has more than 85,000 clones, around nine tenths seen once. The sample taken for sequencing was CD4+ T cells sorted from blood. The receptors come from a human donor in good health.

This chain uses TRBV30 with TRBJ1-6, with no clear D. V lost 5 bases and J 7 bases, leaving 9 bases between the germline ends. The CDR3 is 12 amino acids. CDR1 is GTSNPN, CDR2 SVGIG, per germline (reference sequence). The chain's CDR3 is CAWGRGNSPLHF. CDR3 sequence (DNA): TGTGCCTGGGGCCGTGGGAATTCACCCCTCCACTTT. The full variable domain, in which reference TRBV30 and TRBJ1-6 provide the parts outside the CDR3, is SQTIHQWPATLVQPVGSPLSLECTVEGTSNPNLYWYRQAAGRGLQLLFYSVGIGQISSEVPQNLSASRPQDRQFILSSKKLLLSDSGFYLCAWGRGNSPLHFGNGTRLTVT.

This clone was seen a single time. The CDR3 sequence: CASSVQGYNYGYTF. In DNA form, the CDR3 reads TGCGCCAGCAGCGTACAGGGTTACAACTATGGCTACACCTTC. The chain recombines TRBV5-1 with TRBJ1-2, with D tentatively TRBD1 (6 bases). The CDR3 loop spans 14 amino acids. Germline CDR1 SGHRS, CDR2 YFSETQ. V was shortened by 4 bases and J by 2 bases, with 12 bases between the two germline ends. Filled out from reference TRBV5-1 and TRBJ1-2, the complete variable domain reads KAGVTQTPRYLIKTRGQQVTLSCSPISGHRSVSWYQQTPGQGLQFLFEYFSETQRNKGNFPGRFSGRQFSNSRSEMNVSTLELGDSALYLCASSVQGYNYGYTFGSGTRLTVV.

V gene TRBV6-5 combines with J gene TRBJ2-7; possibly TRBD1 or TRBD2 for D (5 bases each). The CDR3 covers 14 residues. CDR1 is MNHEY, CDR2 SVGAGI, per germline. Trimming pared 6 bases from V and 7 bases from J, leaving 19 bases between. For the CDR3, the DNA is TGTGCCAGCAGGCAAAGCGGTTCGAGGGGAGAGCAGTACTTC. Protein product: CASRQSGSRGEQYF.

CDR3 region: CASSLRHTYEQYF. Here the CDR3 DNA reads TGTGCCAGCAGCTTAAGACACACCTACGAGCAGTACTTC. This chain links TRBV11-1 with TRBJ2-7; D gene unclear. The V gene's germline CDR1 is SGHAT and CDR2 FQDESV (reference sequence). V lost 2 bases and J 2 bases, leaving 7 bases between the germline ends. The CDR3 is made up of 13 amino acids.

The rearrangement joins TRBV7-8 to TRBJ1-2; 8 bases line up with TRBD1. V was pared by 5 bases and J by 7 bases, with 3 bases of the junction left unmatched. CDR3 length: 12 amino acids. Germline-derived CDR1 and CDR2 are SGHVS and FQNEAQ. CDR3 protein: CASSTQGGGYTF. Here the CDR3 DNA reads TGTGCCAGCAGCACACAGGGGGGTGGCTACACCTTC. Together with reference TRBV7-8 and TRBJ1-2, the CDR3 gives the full variable domain: GAGVSQSPRYKVAKRGQDVALRCDPISGHVSLFWYQQALGQGPEFLTYFQNEAQLDKSGLPSDRFFAERPEGSVSTLKIQRTQQEDSAVYLCASSTQGGGYTFGSGTRLTVV.

The chain uses TRBV4-1 and TRBJ2-7, with TRBD2 matching 11 bases. The CDR3 totals 15 residues. Losses at the gene ends were 2 bases for V and 2 bases for J; bases not matched to a gene: 2. Per germline, CDR1 MGHRA and CDR2 YSYEKL. CDR3 sequence: CASSQPTSGAYEQYF. In DNA form, the CDR3 reads TGCGCCAGCAGCCAACCGACTAGCGGGGCCTACGAGCAGTACTTC.

The chain couples TRBV5-4 to TRBJ2-5, with D hard to call. Trimming stripped 4 bases from V and 0 bases from J, with 7 bases between. CDR1 and CDR2 from the germline V gene are SGHNT and YYREEE (reference sequence). The CDR3 is 13 amino acids. The CDR3 nucleotides read TGTGCCAGCAGCCGCGGATACCAAGAGACCCAGTACTTC. It encodes CASSRGYQETQYF.

The chain carries TRBV5-4 and TRBJ2-7; maybe TRBD1 (5 bases). The V end lost 1 base, the J end lost 3 bases, and 11 bases lay between the germline ends. The CDR3 is made up of 14 amino acids. The germline V gene encodes CDR1 SGHNT and CDR2 YYREEE (reference sequence). CDR3 sequence reads: CASSLQGTGYEQYF. The CDR3 DNA is TGTGCCAGCAGCTTGCAGGGAACGGGCTACGAGCAGTACTTC.